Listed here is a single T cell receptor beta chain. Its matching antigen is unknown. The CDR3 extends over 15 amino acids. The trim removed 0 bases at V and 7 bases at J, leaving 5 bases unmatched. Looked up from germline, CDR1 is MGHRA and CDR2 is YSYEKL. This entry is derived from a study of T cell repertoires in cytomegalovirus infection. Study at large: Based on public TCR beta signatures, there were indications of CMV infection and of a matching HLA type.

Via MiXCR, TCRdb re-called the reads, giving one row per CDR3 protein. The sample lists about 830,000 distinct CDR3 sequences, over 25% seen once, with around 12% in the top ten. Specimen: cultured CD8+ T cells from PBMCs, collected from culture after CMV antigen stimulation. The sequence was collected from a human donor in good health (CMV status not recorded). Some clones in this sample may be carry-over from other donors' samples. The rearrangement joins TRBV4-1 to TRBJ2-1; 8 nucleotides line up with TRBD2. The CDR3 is CASSQDSGEGNEQFF. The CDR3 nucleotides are TGCGCCAGCAGCCAAGATAGCGGGGAGGGAAATGAGCAGTTCTTC.